This T cell receptor beta chain was sequenced in a study of CD8+ T cells in alopecia areata. With regard to this clone: Other DNA sequences in the same sample also yield this CDR3.

Described treatment: oral pan-JAK inhibitor, 5-10 mg twice daily. Extracted RNA was reverse transcribed, and the resulting cDNA served as sequencing template. Data came from immunoSEQ multiplex PCR; TCRdb stores just in-frame clones and leaves some out. The table lists about 190,000 clones, approximately 56% of them singletons. The CDR3 has 10 amino acids. CDR1 and CDR2 (germline): SQVTM, ANQGSEA. V lost 7 bases, J lost 6 bases, and 2 bases stayed unmatched. The TCR sequence derives from a human donor with alopecia areata. This sequence joins TRBV29-1 and TRBJ1-1; 7 bases align to TRBD1. Sample: CD4+ T cells sorted from blood, taken at week 4, from a patient treated with tofacitinib. CDR3 region: CSAGTAEAFF. CDR3 DNA: TGCAGCGCCGGGACAGCTGAAGCTTTCTTT.